These T cell receptor beta chains were read from a single sample in a study of T cell repertoires in cytomegalovirus infection. MiXCR, applied by TCRdb to the reads, yields one record per CDR3 protein. Of approximately 700,000 distinct CDR3 sequences listed, less than 40% are singletons. Sequenced input: PBMCs. These receptors all stem from a human donor in good health (CMV status not recorded). Some clones in this sample may be carry-over from other donors' samples. Both conserved end residues are part of each CDR3. D genes are given only for firm matches. Where a row states a size, it is once, few, many or the class of an expanded clone; other rows omit it.

D	V	J	size	length	CDR3	DNA
NA	TRBV20-1	TRBJ2-1	few	20	CSARDRLVGRGRSVGNEQFF	TGCAGTGCTAGAGACCGCCTGGTCGGTCGAGGGAGATCAGTTGGGAATGAGCAGTTCTTC
NA	TRBV6-1	TRBJ1-1	few	13	CASIRASNTEAFF	TGTGCCAGCATCCGAGCCTCGAACACTGAAGCTTTCTTT
NA	TRBV6-5	TRBJ2-7	NA	11	CASRYSASEYF	TGTGCCAGCAGGTACAGCGCTAGCGAGTACTTC
TRBD2	TRBV9	TRBJ2-1	NA	15	CASSNLGGTSNEQFF	TGTGCCAGCAGCAACTTGGGAGGGACCTCCAATGAGCAGTTCTTC
TRBD1	TRBV12-3/TRBV12-4	TRBJ1-2	NA	14	CASSSIDRGSGYTF	TGTGCCAGCAGTTCCATCGACAGGGGAAGCGGCTACACCTTC
NA	TRBV6-1	TRBJ1-4	few	13	CASGVREREKLFF	TGTGCCAGCGGCGTCAGGGAAAGAGAAAAACTGTTTTTT
NA	TRBV28	TRBJ2-3	NA	15	CASVPGLIRTDTQYF	TGTGCCAGCGTCCCCGGGCTGATCCGCACAGATACGCAGTATTTT
TRBD1	TRBV28	TRBJ2-2	few	12	CASSPDRGGLFF	TGTGCCAGCAGCCCCGACAGGGGAGGACTGTTTTTT
TRBD2	TRBV28	TRBJ2-1	few	15	CASKQSGGSYNEQFF	TGTGCCAGCAAGCAGTCGGGGGGCTCCTACAATGAGCAGTTCTTC
TRBD1	TRBV7-2	TRBJ2-3	many	15	CASSPGTGATDTQYF	TGTGCCAGCAGCCCCGGGACAGGGGCCACAGATACGCAGTATTTT
NA	TRBV12-3/TRBV12-4	TRBJ2-6	NA	12	CASTDQANFLTF	TGTGCCAGCACCGACCAGGCCAACTTCCTGACTTTC
NA	TRBV4-2	TRBJ2-7	few	14	CASSQDFTEYEQYF	TGTGCCAGCAGCCAAGATTTCACAGAGTACGAGCAGTACTTC
TRBD2	TRBV7-2	TRBJ2-7	few	13	CASSGSGLNEQYF	TGTGCCAGCAGTGGTAGCGGGCTCAACGAGCAGTACTTC
NA	TRBV7-6	TRBJ2-5	NA	14	CASSPRSDGETQYF	TGTGCCAGCAGCCCTAGATCGGATGGGGAGACCCAGTACTTC
NA	TRBV7-2	TRBJ1-2	many	14	CASSLGQFPHGYTF	TGTGCCAGCAGCTTAGGGCAGTTCCCCCATGGCTACACCTTC
NA	TRBV28	TRBJ1-4	once	17	CASSSPYGQSIEEKLFF	TGTGCCAGCAGTTCCCCCTATGGACAGTCAATAGAGGAAAAACTGTTTTTT
NA	TRBV20-1	TRBJ1-5	NA	17	CSARARGGLGRDQPQHF	TGCAGTGCTAGAGCCCGGGGGGGTTTAGGTAGGGATCAGCCCCAGCATTTT
NA	TRBV11-2	TRBJ1-2	once	13	CASSSFDNYGYTF	TGTGCCAGCAGCTCGTTTGATAACTATGGCTACACCTTC
NA	TRBV7-2	TRBJ1-4	few	16	CASLPGGGNLDEKLFF	TGTGCCAGCCTCCCTGGAGGTGGAAACCTTGATGAAAAACTGTTTTTT
NA	TRBV7-9	TRBJ1-2	NA	14	CASSLADSLLGYTF	TGTGCCAGCAGCTTAGCTGACAGCCTCCTGGGCTACACCTTC
TRBD1	TRBV5-1	TRBJ2-7	NA	16	CASSPRFGQGADEQYF	TGCGCCAGCAGCCCGCGGTTCGGACAGGGGGCGGACGAGCAGTACTTC
NA	TRBV29-1	TRBJ1-1	NA	13	CSVDRHGHTEAFF	TGCAGCGTTGACCGGCACGGCCACACTGAAGCTTTCTTT
TRBD2	TRBV4-1	TRBJ2-1	few	14	CASSQELRGKHSLF	TGCGCCAGCAGCCAAGAGCTGCGGGGGAAGCATTCTCTATTC
NA	TRBV12-3/TRBV12-4	TRBJ2-1	NA	16	CASSRVGELNYNEQFF	TGTGCCAGCAGTCGGGTCGGAGAACTTAACTACAATGAGCAGTTCTTC
NA	TRBV28	TRBJ2-3	NA	13	CASPRQYTDTQYF	TGTGCCAGCCCAAGACAGTACACAGATACGCAGTATTTT
NA	TRBV4-1	TRBJ1-1	NA	13	CASSRRGETEAFF	TGCGCCAGCAGCCGAAGGGGGGAGACTGAAGCTTTCTTT
NA	TRBV6-1	TRBJ1-6	few	10	CASGESPLHF	TGTGCCAGCGGTGAATCACCCCTCCACTTT
NA	TRBV28	TRBJ2-5	few	16	CASSPGGLLLAETQYF	TGTGCCAGCAGTCCGGGGGGCCTCCTCTTGGCGGAGACCCAGTACTTC
NA	TRBV6-6	TRBJ1-1	NA	13	CASSQGGPTEAFF	TGTGCCAGCAGTCAAGGTGGCCCGACTGAAGCTTTCTTT